This TCR beta chain is from a study of breast tumors, draining lymph nodes, adjacent tissues. Study-wide points: Tumors had less TCR diversity than lymph nodes, more than nontumor tissue. Data only fit, rather than demonstrated, lymph node origin of most tumor T cells. The data were judged consistent with most tumor T cells coming from lymph node and expanding in tumor. Tumor and nontumor repertoires were significantly more similar in luminal-like than in basal-like breast cancer.

Using its own MiXCR run on the multiplex PCR reads, TCRdb lists one record per CDR3 protein. The data show approximately 52,000 distinct CDR3 sequences, with under 55% seen just once and about 10% held by the top ten. The ends were cut back, 6 bases at V and 5 bases at J, with 14 bases in the middle. The CDR3 extends over 14 amino acids. As concerns this clonotype: Its antigen is undetermined.

This rearrangement joins TRBV12-3 or TRBV12-4 to TRBJ2-1, with a weak D call TRBD1 (5 bases). The sample comprised breast tumor tissue. This receptor was obtained from a female donor with breast cancer. Some clones in this sample may be carry-over from other donors' samples. Here the CDR3 DNA reads TGTGCCAGCAGCCAGACAGATACCGACAATGAGCAGTTCTTC. Protein sequence: CASSQTDTDNEQFF.